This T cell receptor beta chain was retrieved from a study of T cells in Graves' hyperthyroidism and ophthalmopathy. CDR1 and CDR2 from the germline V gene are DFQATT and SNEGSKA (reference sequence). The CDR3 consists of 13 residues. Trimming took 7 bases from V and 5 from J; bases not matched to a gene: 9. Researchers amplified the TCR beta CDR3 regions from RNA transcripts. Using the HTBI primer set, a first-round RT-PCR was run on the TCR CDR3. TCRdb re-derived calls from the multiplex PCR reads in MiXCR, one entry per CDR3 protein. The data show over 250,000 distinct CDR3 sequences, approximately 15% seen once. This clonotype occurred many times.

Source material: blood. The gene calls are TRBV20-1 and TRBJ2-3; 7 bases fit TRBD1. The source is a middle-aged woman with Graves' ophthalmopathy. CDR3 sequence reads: CSGQGDGGDTQYF. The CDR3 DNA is TGCAGTGGACAGGGAGATGGTGGAGATACGCAGTATTTT.